Below, 12 T cell receptor beta chains from the same sample are listed, as sequenced in a study of cytomegalovirus exposure and HLA in healthy donors. TCRdb's copy holds only in-frame clones and misses some; the assay was immunoSEQ multiplex PCR. Of around 180,000 clones listed, about 84% are singletons. Sequences were obtained from PBMCs. The origin of the receptors is a woman aged 18-29 years in good health and CMV-seronegative.

There are many counts of this clone. This chain links TRBV6-4 with TRBJ2-5, with 11 nucleotides matching TRBD2. CDR3 length: 14 residues. Unmatched junction bases numbered 3, after V lost 4 bases and J lost 5 bases. Germline CDR1 and CDR2: MRHNA and SNTAGT. The CDR3 reads CASSALAGEETQYF. CDR3 coding DNA: TGTGCCAGCAGTGCACTAGCGGGAGAGGAGACCCAGTACTTC.

The table lists this clone with a count of one. The rearrangement joins TRBV6-1 to TRBJ1-2, with a weak D call TRBD1 (6 bases). This CDR3 region has 15 residues. Germline V gene data show CDR1 as MNHNS and CDR2 as SASEGT. The V gene lost 0 bases and the J gene lost 5 bases, with 13 bases spanning the gap. CDR3 DNA: TGTGCCAGCAGTGAAGCGGGAAGGGGGTTTTATGGCTACACCTTC. Translation gives CASSEAGRGFYGYTF.

This chain uses TRBV7-8 with TRBJ1-5, with D unclear. Per germline, CDR1 SGHVS and CDR2 FQNEAQ. V was shortened by 3 bases and J by 5 bases, with 20 bases between the two germline ends. This CDR3 comprises 17 residues. CDR3 loop: CASSLSGGLPTDQPQHF. The CDR3 DNA reads TGTGCCAGCAGCTTGTCGGGCGGACTCCCCACGGATCAGCCCCAGCATTTT.

This chain connects TRBV7-6 to TRBJ1-2; the D gene is possibly TRBD1 (6 bases). This CDR3 is 14 amino acids long. Deletions cut 1 base from V and 4 bases from J, with 10 bases between. Germline V lookup: CDR1 SGHVS, CDR2 FNYEAQ. Written as DNA, the CDR3 is TGTGCCAGCAGCTTAGGTCGGGACACCTATGGCTACACCTTC. It specifies CASSLGRDTYGYTF.

V and J are TRBV27 and TRBJ1-5; 8 bases map to TRBD1. Germline CDR1 is MNHEY and CDR2 is SMNVEV (reference sequence). The V gene end was trimmed by 5 bases and the J gene end by 1 base; junction bases not matched to a gene: 7. This CDR3 region has 16 residues. The CDR3, as DNA: TGTGCCAGCAGTCCCAGGACAGGGTCAAGCAATCAGCCCCAGCATTTT. It yields the protein CASSPRTGSSNQPQHF.

J is TRBJ1-4 and V is TRBV4-2; 7 bases are a match to TRBD1. Germline V gene lookup returns CDR1 LGHNA and CDR2 YNFKEQ. J lost 5 bases, V lost 4 bases, and 13 bases had no gene match. The CDR3 is 17 residues long. The CDR3 DNA is TGTGCCAGCAGCCCCAAAATAGCCGGGACAGCGAATGAAAAACTGTTTTTT. Translated, it gives CASSPKIAGTANEKLFF.

The sample holds many counts of this clone. J is TRBJ1-3 and V is TRBV5-1; 8 bases align to TRBD1. Germline trimming cut 2 bases from V and 4 bases from J; bases unmatched to any gene: 8. The V gene's germline CDR1 is SGHRS and CDR2 YFSETQ. This CDR3 is built from 16 residues. CDR3 protein: CASSLMRTGPGNTIYF. The CDR3 nucleotides are TGCGCCAGCAGCTTAATGAGGACAGGGCCCGGAAACACCATATATTTT.

As for this clone: Distinct nucleotide sequences in the sample also encode this CDR3. The chain is built from TRBV6-1 and TRBJ1-4; unclear D gene. Germline CDR1 reads MNHNS; CDR2 reads SASEGT. V was clipped by 6 bases and J by 0 bases, with 5 bases between them. The CDR3 extends over 13 amino acids. The CDR3 bases are TGTGCCAGCAGAACGGCAACTAATGAAAAACTGTTTTTT. This codes for CASRTATNEKLFF.

The rearrangement links TRBV5-4 to TRBJ2-1; 10 positions match TRBD1. Germline lookup yields CDR1 SGHNT and CDR2 YYREEE (reference sequence). The trim removed 4 bases at V and 7 bases at J, leaving 11 bases unmatched. This CDR3 is 16 amino acids long. CDR3 amino acids: CASSLPGTGAENEQFF. The CDR3 nucleotides are TGTGCCAGCAGCCTACCCGGGACAGGGGCGGAAAATGAGCAGTTCTTC.

For this clone: Other DNA variants within this sample encode the same CDR3. V and J are TRBV18 and TRBJ2-1; 11 positions match TRBD2. CDR1 KGHSH and CDR2 LQKENI come from the germline V gene. CDR3 length: 17 residues. V dropped 0 bases and J dropped 1; count of bases not matched to a gene: 2. The CDR3 bases are TGTGCCAGCTCACCACCTACTAGCGGGAGATCCTACAATGAGCAGTTCTTC. Residues: CASSPPTSGRSYNEQFF. Based on the CDR3 plus reference TRBV18 and TRBJ2-1, the full variable domain is NAGVMQNPRHLVRRRGQEARLRCSPMKGHSHVYWYRQLPEEGLKFMVYLQKENIIDESGMPKERFSAEFPKEGPSILRIQQVVRGDSAAYFCASSPPTSGRSYNEQFFGPGTRLTVL.

The CDR3 region is CASSFSPGTHNGGYTF. CDR3 bases: TGCGCCAGCAGCTTCAGTCCGGGGACACATAACGGAGGCTACACCTTC. The chain recombines TRBV5-1 with TRBJ1-2, with D possibly matching TRBD1 (6 bases). The CDR3 is 16 amino acids. CDR1 is SGHRS and CDR2 is YFSETQ in the germline V gene. The V and J ends lost 2 bases and 8 bases respectively, with 22 bases between them.

Only one count was recorded for this clone. This rearrangement joins TRBV5-1 to TRBJ2-3; D gene unclear. V shed 0 bases and J shed 4 bases, with 12 bases lying between them. This CDR3 has 15 amino acids. Germline lookup yields CDR1 SGHRS and CDR2 YFSETQ. CDR3 amino acids: CASSLAGMVADTQYF. For the CDR3, the DNA is TGCGCCAGCAGCTTGGCGGGTATGGTCGCAGATACGCAGTATTTT.